Listed below are T cell receptor beta chains from one sample, sequenced in a study of blood T cell repertoires in COVID-19. Method: immunoSEQ multiplex PCR; TCRdb's copy keeps in-frame clones and lacks some. The sample has roughly 180,000 clones, roughly 84% seen once. The source material was PBMCs or T cells enriched from blood (not recorded which). Receptor source: a man aged 55 to 70 who had recovered from COVID-19. The CDR3 runs from the conserved cysteine through the conserved F or W. Fields, in order: J gene, D gene, V gene, clone size, CDR3 protein, CDR3 DNA. D genes are given only for firm matches. Size tells how often a clone was seen (once, few, many) or the class of an expanded clone, and some rows leave it out.

TRBJ2-5 TRBD2 TRBV2 - CASRPTSGGFGETQYF TGTGCCAGCAGGCCGACTAGCGGGGGGTTTGGGGAGACCCAGTACTTC
TRBJ2-7 - TRBV12-2 once CASRLDMQGKLHYEQYF TGTGCAAGTCGCTTAGATATGCAGGGAAAGCTTCACTACGAGCAGTACTTC
TRBJ2-5 - TRBV12-3/TRBV12-4 - CASGASVETQYF TGTGCCTCCGGAGCTAGCGTCGAGACCCAGTACTTC
TRBJ2-5 - TRBV18 - CASSPREGQTQYF TGTGCCAGCTCACCTCGGGAAGGTCAGACCCAGTACTTC
TRBJ1-1 TRBD1 TRBV2 - CASSEQGVSEAFF TGTGCCAGCAGTGAACAGGGGGTGAGTGAAGCTTTCTTT
TRBJ2-5 TRBD1 TRBV7-2 few CASSFTGGETQYF TGTGCCAGCAGCTTCACAGGGGGAGAGACCCAGTACTTC
TRBJ1-1 - TRBV19 - CASSITGLNTEAFF TGTGCCAGTAGTATAACAGGGTTGAACACTGAAGCTTTCTTT
TRBJ2-5 - TRBV27 - CASSSGFADKETQYF TGTGCCAGCAGTTCCGGTTTCGCAGACAAAGAGACCCAGTACTTC
TRBJ1-6 - TRBV25-1 - CASSERSYNSPLHF TGTGCCAGCAGTGAACGGAGTTATAATTCACCCCTCCACTTT
TRBJ1-4 - TRBV5-1 - CASSLDRTNEKLFF TGCGCCAGCAGCTTGGACAGGACTAATGAAAAACTGTTTTTT
TRBJ1-1 - TRBV5-1 - CASSLVAGPWDTEAFF TGCGCCAGCAGCTTGGTGGCAGGTCCCTGGGACACTGAAGCTTTCTTT
TRBJ2-3 TRBD2 TRBV9 few CASSGTSGRGVRDTQYF TGTGCCAGCAGCGGGACTAGCGGGAGAGGAGTCCGAGATACGCAGTATTTT
TRBJ2-7 - TRBV1 few CTSSQDCRGSVGYEQYF TGCACCAGCAGCCAAGATTGTAGGGGCAGCGTGGGATACGAGCAGTACTTC
TRBJ1-5 - TRBV27 - CASSKTWGGSDNQPQHF TGTGCCAGCAGTAAAACCTGGGGGGGGAGCGACAATCAGCCCCAGCATTTT
TRBJ2-1 - TRBV6-1 many CASSESQGSRRHNEQFF TGTGCCAGCAGTGAATCACAGGGTTCTAGGCGACACAATGAGCAGTTCTTC
TRBJ2-4 TRBD2 TRBV5-6 - CASSLAGSGNIQYF TGTGCCAGCAGCTTGGCCGGTAGCGGGAACATTCAGTACTTC
TRBJ2-7 TRBD2 TRBV19 once CASRARGLAGVAEQYF TGTGCCAGTAGGGCGCGTGGACTAGCGGGAGTTGCCGAGCAGTACTTC
TRBJ2-7 - TRBV6-1 - CASSENGVFEQYF TGTGCCAGCAGTGAAAACGGAGTATTCGAGCAGTACTTC
TRBJ2-3 - TRBV21-1 - CASSKRGGVAGGPIDTQYF TGTGCCAGCAGCAAAAGAGGAGGGGTAGCGGGAGGGCCTATAGATACGCAGTATTTT
TRBJ1-3 TRBD1 TRBV3-1/TRBV3-2 once CASSQTGTASGNTIYF TGTGCCAGCAGCCAGACAGGGACAGCCTCTGGAAACACCATATATTTT
TRBJ2-2 - TRBV5-1 - CASSTELRSGELFF TGCGCCAGCAGTACCGAACTCCGGAGCGGGGAGCTGTTTTTT
TRBJ1-6 TRBD1 TRBV2 - CASSEARDRVAYNSPLHF TGTGCCAGCAGTGAAGCGCGGGACAGGGTAGCCTATAATTCACCCCTCCACTTT
TRBJ1-2 - TRBV11-2 - CASSLWQGENYGYTF TGTGCCAGCAGCTTATGGCAGGGTGAGAACTATGGCTACACCTTC
TRBJ2-1 TRBD2 TRBV27 - CASSQGGTSVYNEQFF TGTGCCAGCAGTCAAGGCGGGACTAGCGTCTACAATGAGCAGTTCTTC
TRBJ2-1 TRBD2 TRBV18 - CASSPPGLAGGPYNEQFF TGTGCCAGCTCACCACCGGGACTAGCGGGGGGGCCCTACAATGAGCAGTTCTTC
TRBJ2-7 TRBD2 TRBV28 - CASSTGGRAYEQYF TGTGCCAGCTCCACGGGCGGGAGGGCGTACGAGCAGTACTTC
TRBJ2-7 TRBD1 TRBV28 - CASSVQGTYEQYF TGTGCCAGCAGTGTACAGGGGACGTACGAGCAGTACTTC